One sample yielded the 15 T cell receptor beta chains listed below, sequenced in a study of blood T cells in healthy people across ages. With a J-beta primer mix and a sample-barcoded 5' primer, a second PCR ran about 7 to 11 cycles. Each CDR3 protein is one row after TCRdb ran MiXCR on the 5' RACE reads. This sample has more than 650,000 distinct CDR3 sequences, with 25% to 30% found just once. These data also formed part of another study, on T cells of mothers and their children.

The source material was blood. The receptors originated from a boy younger than 18 in good health.

This clonotype has a handful of counts. DNA of the CDR3: TGCGCCAGCAGCCAAGTAATATCCTCGGGGGAAAAACTGTTTTTT. Translated: CASSQVISSGEKLFF. The chain carries TRBV4-1 and TRBJ1-4; no firm D call. This CDR3 spans 15 amino acids. V was clipped by 1 base and J by 8 bases, with 14 bases between them. CDR1 is MGHRA, CDR2 YSYEKL, per germline.

This clonotype was counted between two and nine times. The CDR3 does not close with the conserved phenylalanine or tryptophan, likely indicating a read error. The chain joins TRBV7-2 to TRBJ1-2; D is unclear. Germline V gene data show CDR1 as SGHTA and CDR2 as FQGNSA. The V end was cut by 1 base, the J end by 0 bases, with 12 bases between. This CDR3 contains 16 residues. The CDR3 DNA reads TGTGCCAGCAGCTTAGTGAGGACCAAAGCTAACTATGGCTACACCCTC. As protein: CASSLVRTKANYGYTL.

The CDR3 reads CASSQVGRADTQYF. DNA of the CDR3: TGTGCCAGCAGCCAAGTCGGGAGAGCAGATACGCAGTATTTT. V and J are TRBV14 and TRBJ2-3, with a weak D call TRBD2 (6 bases). CDR3 length equals 14 residues. The V and J ends lost 1 base and 4 bases respectively, with 9 bases between them. Germline CDR1 is SGHDN and CDR2 is FVKESK.

The V call is TRBV21-1, the J call TRBJ1-2. TRBV21-1 corresponds to a pseudogene. CDR3 length: 19 residues. CDR3 sequence (DNA): TGTGCCAGCAGCAAGGTTCGGGTTGGGGCCCTGGAGCAATTCTATGGCTACACCTTC. It yields the protein CASSKVRVGALEQFYGYTF.

V and J are TRBV7-9 and TRBJ2-5, with 7 bases matching TRBD2. Germline V gene lookup returns CDR1 SEHNR and CDR2 FQNEAQ (reference sequence). Unmatched junction bases numbered 15, after V lost 3 bases and J lost 11 bases. The CDR3 is 15 residues long. CDR3 sequence reads: CASSFAGTTREEQYF. The CDR3 coding sequence is TGTGCCAGCAGCTTTGCCGGGACTACCCGGGAGGAGCAGTACTTC.

This clonotype was counted only a few times. The chain carries TRBV20-1 and TRBJ1-1; TRBD1 aligns across 9 bases. The germline V gene encodes CDR1 DFQATT and CDR2 SNEGSKA (reference sequence). This CDR3 is built from 14 residues. V trimming: 5 bases; J trimming: 0 bases; junction bases outside the gene matches: 4. The CDR3 bases are TGCAGTGCTCCTGGGACAGGGATGAACACTGAAGCTTTCTTT. Its protein is CSAPGTGMNTEAFF.

Points on this clonotype: One end of the junction is discordant with germline, which a read error may explain. The chain combines TRBV10-3 with TRBJ2-6; TRBD2 matches at 8 bases. The CDR3 loop spans 14 amino acids. Germline V gene sequence: CDR1 ENHRY, CDR2 SYGVKD. The CDR3 DNA reads as TGTGCCGGGGCGGGGGGCTCTGGGGCCAGCGTCCTGACTTTC. Encoded protein: CAGAGGSGASVLTF.

This clonotype appeared a few times. The chain carries TRBV15 and TRBJ1-2; D might be TRBD1 (5 bases). The CDR3 is made up of 16 amino acids. Looked up from germline, CDR1 is LNHNV and CDR2 is YYDKDF (reference sequence). The ends were cut back, 0 bases at V and 7 bases at J, with 18 bases in the middle. CDR3 sequence reads: CATSRDPQGLNGGYTF. The CDR3 nucleotides are TGTGCCACCAGCAGAGATCCTCAGGGTTTAAATGGTGGCTACACCTTC.

This clonotype was picked up a small number of times. This chain joins TRBV12-3 or TRBV12-4 and TRBJ2-4; D is perhaps TRBD2 (5 bases). The CDR3 totals 14 residues. V was shortened by 4 bases and J by 0 bases, with 7 bases between the two germline ends. The CDR3 is CASSSSPAKNIQYF. The CDR3 nucleotides are TGTGCCAGCAGTTCTAGCCCAGCCAAAAACATTCAGTACTTC.

The chain recombines TRBV29-1 with TRBJ2-7, with 10 bases fitting TRBD2. Per the germline V gene, CDR1 is SQVTM and CDR2 is ANQGSEA. This CDR3 contains 16 residues. The J segment lost 0 bases and the V segment lost 4 bases, leaving 9 bases of the junction unmatched. DNA for the CDR3: TGCAGCGTTGTGGATAGCGGGGGGCCGAGCTCCTACGAGCAGTACTTC. This codes for CSVVDSGGPSSYEQYF.

The chain links TRBV7-9 to TRBJ2-7; 8 nucleotides align to TRBD2. V trimming: 1 base; J trimming: 3 bases; junction bases outside the gene matches: 8. CDR1 SEHNR and CDR2 FQNEAQ come from the germline V gene (reference sequence). There are 16 residues in the CDR3. In nucleotides, the CDR3 is TGTGCCAGCAGCTTAGAGGTAGCGGGGAGACGCTACGAGCAGTACTTC. It translates to CASSLEVAGRRYEQYF.

The rearrangement uses TRBV6-1 and TRBJ1-6; the D is unclear. V was clipped by 2 bases and J by 0 bases, with 11 bases between them. This CDR3 is built from 17 residues. CDR1 and CDR2 (germline): MNHNS, SASEGT. Here the CDR3 DNA reads TGTGCCAGCAGTGAAAGGTTGGGGAGCTCCTATAATTCACCCCTCCACTTT. This codes for CASSERLGSSYNSPLHF.

This clonotype turned up a few times. The CDR3 loop is CASSLGGGPETQYF. The CDR3 DNA sequence: TGTGCCAGCAGCTTAGGGGGGGGGCCAGAGACCCAGTACTTC. The chain employs TRBV7-3 and TRBJ2-5, with D possibly TRBD2 on 7 matching bases. Trimming took off 2 bases at V and 4 bases at J, with 11 bases between the two ends. The CDR3 runs 14 residues. Germline V gives CDR1 SGHTA, CDR2 FQGTGA.

The rearrangement links TRBV11-2 to TRBJ2-3; D not resolved. CDR3 length equals 14 residues. Trimming took off 0 bases at V and 5 bases at J, with 9 bases between the two ends. The germline V gene encodes CDR1 SGHAT and CDR2 FQNNGV. CDR3 coding DNA: TGTGCCAGCAGCTTAGATCTCTCAAAAGATACGCAGTATTTT. This codes for CASSLDLSKDTQYF.

The chain recombines TRBV29-1 with TRBJ2-5, with TRBD2 identical over 7 bases. V trimming: 1 base; J trimming: 4 bases; junction bases outside the gene matches: 9. The CDR3 sequence is 15 residues long. CDR1 is SQVTM, CDR2 ANQGSEA, per germline. CDR3 nucleotide sequence: TGCAGCGTTGAAGGGCGGGAGAAGAGGGTAGAGACCCAGTACTTC. This translates into CSVEGREKRVETQYF.